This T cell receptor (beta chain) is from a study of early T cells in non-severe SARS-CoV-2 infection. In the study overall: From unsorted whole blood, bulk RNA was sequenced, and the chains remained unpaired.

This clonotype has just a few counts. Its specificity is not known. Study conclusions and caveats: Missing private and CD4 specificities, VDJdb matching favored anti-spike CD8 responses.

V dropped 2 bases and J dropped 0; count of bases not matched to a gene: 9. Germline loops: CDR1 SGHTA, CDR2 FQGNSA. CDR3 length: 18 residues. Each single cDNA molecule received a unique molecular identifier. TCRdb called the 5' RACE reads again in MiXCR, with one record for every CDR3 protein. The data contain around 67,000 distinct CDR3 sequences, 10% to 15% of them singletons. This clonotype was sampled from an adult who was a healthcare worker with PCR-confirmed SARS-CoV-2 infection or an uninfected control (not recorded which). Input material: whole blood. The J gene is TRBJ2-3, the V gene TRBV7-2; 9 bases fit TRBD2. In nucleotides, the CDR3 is TGTGCCAGCAGCTTAAGAGCGGGGGGTTATCCAAGCACAGATACGCAGTATTTT. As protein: CASSLRAGGYPSTDTQYF.